This T cell receptor beta chain stems from a study of blood T cell repertoires in COVID-19. Overall study context: Acute and convalescent COVID-19 specimens originated in the United States, Italy and Spain. Sample material is recorded as cDNA or gDNA derived from T cells, B-cell-depleted T cells, or PBMCs.

V shed 4 bases and J shed 6 bases, with 10 bases lying between them. The V gene's germline CDR1 is KGHSH and CDR2 LQKENI. This CDR3 spans 14 amino acids. Per the authors' pipeline: Scientists estimated how many nucleated cells there were by amplifying reference gene primers. Assay used: immunoSEQ multiplex PCR; TCRdb lists only in-frame clones, some missing. V, J and clone size are taken as reported in that table, and D and trimming were inferred from the DNA itself. The top ten clones hold under 6% of a sample with roughly 160,000 clones, around 84% of them seen once. Patients of the Seattle cohort, enrolled during active infection, were followed longitudinally.

This clonotype was obtained from a woman between 45 and 65 years old with COVID-19, enrolled during active disease. V is TRBV18 and J is TRBJ1-6, with D hard to call. Sequenced sample: peripheral blood. CDR3 sequence: CASSLPMSNSPLHF. In nucleotides, the CDR3 is TGTGCCAGCTCACTACCTATGAGTAATTCACCCCTCCACTTT.